The 17 T cell receptor beta chains in this list originate from one sample, sequenced in a study of T cell changes during pregnancy in multiple sclerosis. The repertoire was sequenced with immunoSEQ multiplex PCR; TCRdb's copy has only in-frame clones and lacks some. The table has approximately 65,000 clones, over 95% seen once. The specimen was CD8+ T cells from peripheral blood mononuclear cells, collected after pregnancy. These receptor sequences come from a female donor with multiple sclerosis, enrolled in a pregnancy study.

The V and J genes are TRBV2 and TRBJ2-7; 10 bases line up with TRBD1. V shed 3 bases, J shed 5 bases, and the junction held 1 base outside the gene matches. The CDR3 totals 13 residues. Germline V gene lookup returns CDR1 SNHLY and CDR2 FYNNEI. CDR3 in DNA: TGTGCCAGCAGTGAGACAGGGGGCCACGAGCAGTACTTC. Translated: CASSETGGHEQYF.

The chain joins TRBV5-6 to TRBJ1-5; D is uncertain. This CDR3 is built from 13 residues. Germline V gives CDR1 SGHDT, CDR2 YYEEEE. Deletions cut 0 bases from V and 6 bases from J, with 7 bases between. DNA for the CDR3: TGTGCCAGCAGCTTGGCCCGCGGTCAGCCCCAGCATTTT. Protein product: CASSLARGQPQHF.

This clone was observed once. The V gene is TRBV4-1, the J gene TRBJ2-1; D might be TRBD2 (6 bases). CDR1 and CDR2 from the germline V gene are MGHRA and YSYEKL. The V gene lost 3 bases and the J gene lost 9 bases, with 12 bases spanning the gap. CDR3 size: 13 residues. The CDR3 DNA is TGCGCCAGCAGCCACTATGCGGGAAGTGAGCAGTTCTTC. Translating gives CASSHYAGSEQFF.

V and J are TRBV5-1 and TRBJ2-1; D gene uncertain. The CDR3 spans 13 residues. V was shortened by 0 bases and J by 6 bases, with 7 bases between the two germline ends. Germline V gene data show CDR1 as SGHRS and CDR2 as YFSETQ. As DNA, the CDR3 is TGCGCCAGCAGCTTGGCCGCGAGCAATGAGCAGTTCTTC. Encoded protein: CASSLAASNEQFF.

The V gene is TRBV7-9, the J gene TRBJ2-3; 9 bases match TRBD2. The CDR3 runs 15 residues. V gave up 0 bases and J gave up 3 bases; unmatched junction bases: 1. Germline V gene lookup returns CDR1 SEHNR and CDR2 FQNEAQ (reference sequence). The CDR3 DNA reads TGTGCCAGCAGCTTAGCGGCGGGAGGGACAGATACGCAGTATTTT. Translation: CASSLAAGGTDTQYF.

V usage is TRBV7-8 and J usage is TRBJ2-1, with D unclear. CDR1 and CDR2 (germline): SGHVS, FQNEAQ. Trimming cost V 1 base and J 9 bases, with 19 bases left between them. The CDR3 has 16 residues. The CDR3 region has the DNA TGTGCCAGCAGCTTAGGGAGTTCGACGGCCTACGGTGAGCAGTTCTTC. This codes for CASSLGSSTAYGEQFF.

This chain connects TRBV19 to TRBJ2-7; 9 bases fit TRBD2. Germline V gene data show CDR1 as LNHDA and CDR2 as SQIVND (reference sequence). The CDR3 is 14 residues long. J lost 3 bases, V lost 3 bases, and 3 bases had no gene match. CDR3 bases: TGTGCCAGTAGTATTAGCGGGAGTAGCTACGAGCAGTACTTC. It is translated as CASSISGSSYEQYF.

The gene calls are TRBV7-9 and TRBJ2-6, with 8 bases that match TRBD1. This CDR3 spans 18 amino acids. The junction had 5 bases not matched to a gene; V was cut back by 1 base and J by 0 bases. The V gene's germline CDR1 is SEHNR and CDR2 FQNEAQ (reference sequence). The CDR3 sequence: CASSLVTGAISGANVLTF. DNA of the CDR3: TGTGCCAGCAGCTTAGTGACAGGGGCAATCTCTGGGGCCAACGTCCTGACTTTC. Combining the CDR3 with reference TRBV7-9 and TRBJ2-6 gives the whole variable domain DTGVSQNPRHKITKRGQNVTFRCDPISEHNRLYWYRQTLGQGPEFLTYFQNEAQLEKSRLLSDRFSAERPKGSFSTLEIQRTEQGDSAMYLCASSLVTGAISGANVLTFGAGSRLTVL.

The chain joins TRBV5-1 to TRBJ2-1; 7 nucleotides line up with TRBD1. Germline loops: CDR1 SGHRS, CDR2 YFSETQ. This CDR3 spans 12 amino acids. The V segment lost 5 bases and the J segment 8 bases; nucleotides outside the gene matches: 4. As DNA, the CDR3 is TGCGCCAGCAGTTCAACAGGGGATGAGCAGTTCTTC. The encoded protein is CASSSTGDEQFF.

The gene calls are TRBV2 and TRBJ2-5, with a possible D match to TRBD2 (7 bases). The CDR3 spans 18 residues. Germline V lookup: CDR1 SNHLY, CDR2 FYNNEI. Trimming removed 8 bases from V and 7 bases from J, with 32 bases in between. The CDR3 reads CASPRRPFGEGGVRTQYF. For the CDR3, the DNA is TGTGCCAGCCCCCGTCGCCCGTTTGGGGAGGGGGGGGTTCGGACCCAGTACTTC. The whole variable domain, filled in from reference TRBV2 and TRBJ2-5, reads EPEVTQTPSHQVTQMGQEVILRCVPISNHLYFYWYRQILGQKVEFLVSFYNNEISEKSEIFDDQFSVERPDGSNFTLKIRSTKLEDSAMYFCASPRRPFGEGGVRTQYFGPGTRLLVL.

The J gene is TRBJ2-2, the V gene TRBV11-2; 8 nucleotides agree with TRBD2. Unmatched junction bases numbered 2, after V lost 1 base and J lost 4 bases. Per germline, CDR1 SGHAT and CDR2 FQNNGV. CDR3 size: 15 residues. This chain's CDR3 is CASSLVAGTTGELFF. For the CDR3, the DNA is TGTGCCAGCAGCTTAGTAGCGGGAACCACCGGGGAGCTGTTTTTT.

V is TRBV5-1 and J is TRBJ2-1; maybe TRBD2 (6 bases). CDR3 length equals 16 residues. CDR1 is SGHRS, CDR2 YFSETQ, per germline. V lost 5 bases and J 0 bases, leaving 15 bases between the germline ends. The CDR3 sequence is CASSGWDSPSYNEQFF. The CDR3, as DNA: TGCGCCAGCAGTGGGTGGGACTCCCCCTCCTACAATGAGCAGTTCTTC.

The count of this clone is one. The CDR3 is CASTSTGSSYEQYF. The DNA of the CDR3 is TGTGCCAGCACCTCGACAGGGTCCTCCTACGAGCAGTACTTC. The J gene is TRBJ2-7, the V gene TRBV9; the match to TRBD1 covers 7 bases. After removal of 6 bases from V and 0 bases from J, the junction contained 6 bases not matched to a gene. Per germline, CDR1 SGDLS and CDR2 YYNGEE. The length of the CDR3 is 14 residues.

This clone was found once. The chain uses TRBV27 and TRBJ1-2; 9 bases map to TRBD1. With 4 bases clipped from V and 7 bases from J, the junction kept 13 bases outside the gene matches. Germline V CDR1 and CDR2: MNHEY, SMNVEV (reference sequence). The CDR3 contains 16 residues. CDR3 nucleotide sequence: TGTGCCAGCAGTTCGCTTTCGACAGGGGGGAGGATTGGCTACACCTTC. Its protein is CASSSLSTGGRIGYTF.

This clone has only one observation. This rearrangement joins TRBV28 to TRBJ1-5, with TRBD1 matching over 7 bases. The J segment lost 2 bases and the V segment lost 6 bases, leaving 7 bases of the junction unmatched. Germline lookup yields CDR1 MDHEN and CDR2 SYDVKM. The CDR3 contains 15 residues. As DNA, the CDR3 is TGTGCCAGCAGGGTCGGACAGGACGGCAATCAGCCCCAGCATTTT. It yields the protein CASRVGQDGNQPQHF.

The chain carries TRBV28 and TRBJ2-2; D is possibly TRBD2 (7 bases). The germline gives CDR1 MDHEN, CDR2 SYDVKM. This CDR3 spans 15 amino acids. Trimming stripped 3 bases from V and 4 bases from J, with 12 bases between. The chain's CDR3 is CASSFRGAPTGELFF. CDR3 DNA: TGTGCCAGCAGTTTTCGGGGGGCGCCCACCGGGGAGCTGTTTTTT.

The rearrangement joins TRBV6-7 to TRBJ2-1; 12 positions agree with TRBD2. TRBV6-7 is flagged as an ORF with uncertain function. V was clipped by 2 bases and J by 8 bases; unmatched bases: 7. There are 16 residues in the CDR3. Here the CDR3 reads CASSYKRTSGTYEQFF. CDR3 bases: TGTGCCAGCAGTTACAAGCGGACTAGCGGGACATATGAGCAGTTCTTC.